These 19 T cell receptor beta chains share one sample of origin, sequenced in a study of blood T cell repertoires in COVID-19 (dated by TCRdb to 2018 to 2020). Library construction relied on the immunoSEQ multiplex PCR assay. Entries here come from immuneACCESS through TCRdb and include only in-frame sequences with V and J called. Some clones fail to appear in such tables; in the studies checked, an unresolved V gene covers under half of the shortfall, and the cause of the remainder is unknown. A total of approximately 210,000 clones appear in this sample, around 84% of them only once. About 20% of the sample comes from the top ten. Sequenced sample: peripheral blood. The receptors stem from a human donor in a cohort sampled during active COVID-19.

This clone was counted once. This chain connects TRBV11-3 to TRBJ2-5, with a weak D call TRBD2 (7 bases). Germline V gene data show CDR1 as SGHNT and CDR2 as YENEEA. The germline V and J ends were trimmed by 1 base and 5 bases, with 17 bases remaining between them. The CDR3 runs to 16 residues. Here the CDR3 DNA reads TGTGCCAGCAGCTTAGGGGTGGTCCGGGGGGCCGAGACCCAGTACTTC. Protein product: CASSLGVVRGAETQYF.

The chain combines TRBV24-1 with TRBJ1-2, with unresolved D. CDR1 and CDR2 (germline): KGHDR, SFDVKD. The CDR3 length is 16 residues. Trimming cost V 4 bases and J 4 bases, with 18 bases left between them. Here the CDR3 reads CATSETRAGKGYGYTF. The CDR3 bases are TGTGCCACCAGTGAAACCCGTGCGGGGAAGGGCTATGGCTACACCTTC.

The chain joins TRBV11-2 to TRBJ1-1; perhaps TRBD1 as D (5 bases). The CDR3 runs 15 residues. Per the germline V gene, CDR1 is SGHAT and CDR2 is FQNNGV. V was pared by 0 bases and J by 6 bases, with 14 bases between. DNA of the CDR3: TGTGCCAGCAGCTTAGATCCCGGGGGGTGGGCTGAAGCTTTCTTT. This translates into CASSLDPGGWAEAFF.

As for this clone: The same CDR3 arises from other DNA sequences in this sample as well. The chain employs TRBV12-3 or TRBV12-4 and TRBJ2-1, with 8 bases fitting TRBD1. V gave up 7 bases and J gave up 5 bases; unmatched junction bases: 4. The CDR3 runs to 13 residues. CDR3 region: CASNQDRDNEQFF. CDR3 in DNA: TGTGCCAGCAACCAGGACAGGGACAATGAGCAGTTCTTC.

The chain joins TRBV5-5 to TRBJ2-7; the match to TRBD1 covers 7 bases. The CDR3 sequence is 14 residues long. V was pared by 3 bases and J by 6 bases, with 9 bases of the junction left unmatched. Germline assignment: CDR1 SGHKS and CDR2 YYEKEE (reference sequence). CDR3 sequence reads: CASSSRDSPSEQYV. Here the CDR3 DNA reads TGTGCCAGCAGCTCCCGGGACAGCCCTTCCGAGCAGTACGTC.

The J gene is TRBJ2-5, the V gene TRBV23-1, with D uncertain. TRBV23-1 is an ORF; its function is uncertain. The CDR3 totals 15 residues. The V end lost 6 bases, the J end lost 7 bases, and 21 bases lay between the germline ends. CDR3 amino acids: CASSPIWRSHGTQYF. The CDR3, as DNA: TGCGCCAGCAGCCCAATATGGCGGTCCCATGGGACCCAGTACTTC.

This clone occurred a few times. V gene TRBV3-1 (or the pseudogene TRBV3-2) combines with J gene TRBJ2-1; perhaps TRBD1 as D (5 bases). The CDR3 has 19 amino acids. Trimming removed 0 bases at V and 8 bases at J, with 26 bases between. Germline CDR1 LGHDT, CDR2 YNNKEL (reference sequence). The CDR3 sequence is CASSQEGQTLRVPIDEQFF. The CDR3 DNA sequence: TGTGCCAGCAGCCAAGAGGGGCAGACCCTTCGGGTCCCCATCGATGAGCAGTTCTTC.

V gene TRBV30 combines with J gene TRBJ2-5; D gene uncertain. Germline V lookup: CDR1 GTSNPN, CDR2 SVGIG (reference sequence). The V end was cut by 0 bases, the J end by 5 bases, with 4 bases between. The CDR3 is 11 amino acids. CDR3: CAWSVLETQYF. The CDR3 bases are TGTGCCTGGAGTGTACTTGAGACCCAGTACTTC.

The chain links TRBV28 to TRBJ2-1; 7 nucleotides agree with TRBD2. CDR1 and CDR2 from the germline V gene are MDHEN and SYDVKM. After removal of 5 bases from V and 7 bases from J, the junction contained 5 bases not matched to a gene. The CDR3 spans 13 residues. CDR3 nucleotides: TGTGCCAGCAGTGGCGGGGGTCGGAATGAGCAGTTCTTC. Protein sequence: CASSGGGRNEQFF.

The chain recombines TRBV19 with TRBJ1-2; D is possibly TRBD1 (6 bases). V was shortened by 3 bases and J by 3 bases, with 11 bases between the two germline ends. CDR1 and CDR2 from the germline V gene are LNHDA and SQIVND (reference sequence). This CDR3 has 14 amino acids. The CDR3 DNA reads TGTGCCAGTAGTATCCGGGACACTTACTATGGCTACACCTTC. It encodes CASSIRDTYYGYTF.

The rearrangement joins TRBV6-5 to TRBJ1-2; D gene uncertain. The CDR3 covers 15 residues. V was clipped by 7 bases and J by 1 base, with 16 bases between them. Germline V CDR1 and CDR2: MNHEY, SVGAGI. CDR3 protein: CASMRLSTDNYGYTF. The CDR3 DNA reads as TGTGCCAGCATGAGGCTGAGTACGGATAACTATGGCTACACCTTC.

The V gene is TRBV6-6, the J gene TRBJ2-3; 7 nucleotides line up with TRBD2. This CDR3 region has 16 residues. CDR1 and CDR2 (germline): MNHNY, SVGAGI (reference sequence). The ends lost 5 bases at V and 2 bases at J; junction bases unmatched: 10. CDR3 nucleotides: TGTGCCAGCAGTCGACTTGGCGGGGGAGTCACAGATACGCAGTATTTT. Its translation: CASSRLGGGVTDTQYF.

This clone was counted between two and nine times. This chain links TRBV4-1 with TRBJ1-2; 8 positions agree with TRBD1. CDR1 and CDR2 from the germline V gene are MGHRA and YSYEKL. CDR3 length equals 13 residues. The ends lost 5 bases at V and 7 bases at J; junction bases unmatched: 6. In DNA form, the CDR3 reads TGCGCCAGCAGCAAGACAGGGGACGGTGGCTACACCTTC. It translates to CASSKTGDGGYTF.

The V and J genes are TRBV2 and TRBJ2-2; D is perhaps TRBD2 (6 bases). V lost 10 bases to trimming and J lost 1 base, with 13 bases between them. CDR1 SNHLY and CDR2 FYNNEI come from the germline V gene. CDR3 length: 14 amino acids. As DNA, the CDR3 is TGTGCCACTCGGACGGGAGTGAACACCGGGGAGCTGTTTTTT. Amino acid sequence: CATRTGVNTGELFF. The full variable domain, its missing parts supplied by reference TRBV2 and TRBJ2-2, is EPEVTQTPSHQVTQMGQEVILRCVPISNHLYFYWYRQILGQKVEFLVSFYNNEISEKSEIFDDQFSVERPDGSNFTLKIRSTKLEDSAMYFCATRTGVNTGELFFGEGSRLTVL.

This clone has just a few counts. The CDR3 bases are TGTGCCAGCATCGGCAGGGGACGAAGGATTAGTACTGAAGCTTTCTTT. This sequence encodes CASIGRGRRISTEAFF. The gene calls are TRBV6-6 and TRBJ1-1, with D perhaps matching TRBD1 (6 bases). There are 16 residues in the CDR3. The V and J ends lost 7 bases and 5 bases respectively, with 23 bases between them. Per germline, CDR1 MNHNY and CDR2 SVGAGI (reference sequence).

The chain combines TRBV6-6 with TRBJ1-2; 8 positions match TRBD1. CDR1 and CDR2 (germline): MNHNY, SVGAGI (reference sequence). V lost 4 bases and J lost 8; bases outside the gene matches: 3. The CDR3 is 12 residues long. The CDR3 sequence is CASSSTGAGYTF. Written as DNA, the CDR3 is TGTGCCAGCAGTTCGACAGGGGCAGGCTACACCTTC.

The CDR3 DNA sequence: TGTGCCAGCAGTTCTAGGACAGGGGGGTTCACTGAAGCTTTCTTT. Translating gives CASSSRTGGFTEAFF. J is TRBJ1-1 and V is TRBV6-5; TRBD1 aligns across 10 bases. The ends lost 4 bases at V and 4 bases at J; junction bases unmatched: 6. CDR1 and CDR2 from the germline V gene are MNHEY and SVGAGI. The CDR3 loop spans 15 amino acids.

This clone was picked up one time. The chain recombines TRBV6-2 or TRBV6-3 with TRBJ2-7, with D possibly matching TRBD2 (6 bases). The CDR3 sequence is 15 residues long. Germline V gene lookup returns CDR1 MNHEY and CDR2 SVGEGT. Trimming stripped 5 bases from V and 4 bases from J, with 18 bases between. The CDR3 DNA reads TGTGCCAGCAGTCGGGACTCGGCGGGATGGTACGAGCAGTACTTC. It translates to CASSRDSAGWYEQYF.

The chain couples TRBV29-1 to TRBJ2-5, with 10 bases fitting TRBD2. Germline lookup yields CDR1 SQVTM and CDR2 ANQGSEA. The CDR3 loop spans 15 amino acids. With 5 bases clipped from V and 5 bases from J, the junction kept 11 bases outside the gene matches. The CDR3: CSVPRVGSGRETQYF. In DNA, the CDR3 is TGCAGCGTTCCCCGGGTGGGTAGCGGGAGGGAGACCCAGTACTTC.